This TCR beta chain was sequenced for a study of blood T cells in healthy people across ages. Study-wide background: Template switching caught about one barcoded beta molecule for each two T cells.

This clonotype occurred a few times. Its antigen is as yet unknown. The CDR3 covers 14 residues. Germline V gives CDR1 MNHEY, CDR2 SVGAGI. V was cut by 3 bases and J by 3 bases, with 12 bases left in between. General study findings and limits: Long-lived donors exceeded aged donors in naive CD4+ cells and diversity.

With a J-beta primer mix and a sample-barcoded 5' primer, a second PCR ran 7 to 11 cycles. TCRdb redid the calling of the 5' RACE reads with MiXCR, one entry per CDR3 protein. Of 650,000 to 1,000,000 distinct CDR3 sequences listed, about 46% are singletons. Per sample, at least 5 micrograms of total RNA were extracted. The receptor was derived from an older man in good health. Source material: blood. The chain carries TRBV6-5 and TRBJ2-7; the D is unclear. This CDR3 reads CASSYEGRFYEQYF. In DNA, the CDR3 is TGTGCCAGCAGTTATGAAGGCCGCTTCTACGAGCAGTACTTC.